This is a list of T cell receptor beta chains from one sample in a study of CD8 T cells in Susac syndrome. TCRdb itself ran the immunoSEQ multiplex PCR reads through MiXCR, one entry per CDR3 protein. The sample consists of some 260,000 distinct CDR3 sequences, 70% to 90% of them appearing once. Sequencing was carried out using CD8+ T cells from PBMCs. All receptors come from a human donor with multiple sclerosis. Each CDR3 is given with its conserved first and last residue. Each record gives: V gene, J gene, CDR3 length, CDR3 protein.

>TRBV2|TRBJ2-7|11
CACLLRGEQYF
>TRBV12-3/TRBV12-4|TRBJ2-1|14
CASGPVVVYNEQFF
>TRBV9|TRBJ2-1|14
CASSGITSYNEQFF
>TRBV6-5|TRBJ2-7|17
CASSYQLDGHPPYEQYF
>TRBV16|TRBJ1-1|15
CASSDGQSLNTEAFF
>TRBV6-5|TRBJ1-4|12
CASSPDRLELFF
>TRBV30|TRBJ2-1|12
CAFSGRYNEQFF
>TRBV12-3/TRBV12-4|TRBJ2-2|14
CASTLRLAPGELFF
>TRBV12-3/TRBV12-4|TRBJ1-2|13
CASSQGRTYGYTF
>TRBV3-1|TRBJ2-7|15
CASSQAWEGIKEQYF
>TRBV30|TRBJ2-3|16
CAWIGLAGGRTDTQYF
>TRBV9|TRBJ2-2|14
CASSEGGYTGELFF
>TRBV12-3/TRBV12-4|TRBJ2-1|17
CASSFISGTGDPSEQFF
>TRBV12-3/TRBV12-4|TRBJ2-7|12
CASSLVIHEQYF
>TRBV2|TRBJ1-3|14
CASSPGANGNTIYF
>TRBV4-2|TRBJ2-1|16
CASSQGRAGEGDEQFF
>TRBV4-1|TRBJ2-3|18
CASSQDLETAGDQDTQYF
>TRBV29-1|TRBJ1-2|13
CSVPGPSAGGYTF
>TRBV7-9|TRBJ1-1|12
CATERGNTEAFF
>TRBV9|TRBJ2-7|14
CASSTSDRVHEQYF
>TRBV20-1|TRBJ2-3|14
CSARDLLATDTQYF
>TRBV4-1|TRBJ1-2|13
CASSQGHLYGYTF
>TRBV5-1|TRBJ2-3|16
CASSLKRERFTDTQYF
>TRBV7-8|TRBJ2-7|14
CASSLSGNSYEQYF
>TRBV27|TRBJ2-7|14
CASQLGTGTYEQYF
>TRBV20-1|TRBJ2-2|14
CSARDSGGTGELFF